The subject of this entry is one TCR beta chain. The data belong to a study of blood T cell repertoires in COVID-19. Trimming cost V 4 bases and J 10 bases, with 14 bases left between them. CDR1 and CDR2 from the germline V gene are LNHDA and SQIVND (reference sequence). The CDR3 sequence is 14 residues long. In the original workflow: Amplification from reference gene primers served as the basis for estimated nucleated cell counts. TCRdb keeps only in-frame clones here, not all; method: immunoSEQ multiplex PCR. V and J calls and clone size follow that table, whereas D and trimming were derived from the DNA. Here the sample spans about 100,000 clones, more than 65% being singletons.

The rearrangement joins TRBV19 to TRBJ1-6; D ambiguous. This clonotype was sampled from a man between 65 and 79 years old with active or convalescent COVID-19. Material: peripheral blood. For the CDR3, the DNA is TGTGCCAGTAGTACTAGGGCGGGAGACTCACCCCTCCACTTT. Its translation: CASSTRAGDSPLHF.